Many counts were recorded for the clone carrying this T cell receptor (beta chain). Its antigen is still unknown. Every donor was a healthy Caucasian. V was clipped by 2 bases and J by 6 bases; unmatched bases: 3. CDR3 length: 15 amino acids. Germline V gene sequence: CDR1 MNHEY, CDR2 SVGEGT. This sample is drawn from a study of identical twins. Overall study results and limits: Researchers caution that invariant MAIT and iNKT cells could partly confound zero-insertion analyses.

TCRdb re-analysed the 5' RACE reads in MiXCR, keeping a single row per CDR3 protein. Seen here are some 790,000 distinct CDR3 sequences, around a sixth observed once, and the top ten hold roughly 13%. These data also formed part of another study, on T cells expressing NK-cell markers. Turning to that study: Sorted CD3+CD56-NKG2C+, CD3+CD56+NKG2C+ and CD3+CD56+NKG2C- T cells supplied the TCR beta repertoires. Among CD8+ T cells from 5 to 7 donors, dominant NKG2C+ clonotypes accounted for roughly 1.0-7.0%.

Sample: PBMCs. The chain has TRBV6-2 or TRBV6-3 and TRBJ2-1; 11 bases are shared with TRBD2. This TCR was recovered from a woman under 30 in good health. CDR3 protein: CASSYLAGGGNEQFF. CDR3 sequence (DNA): TGTGCCAGCAGTTACCTAGCGGGAGGAGGCAATGAGCAGTTCTTC.